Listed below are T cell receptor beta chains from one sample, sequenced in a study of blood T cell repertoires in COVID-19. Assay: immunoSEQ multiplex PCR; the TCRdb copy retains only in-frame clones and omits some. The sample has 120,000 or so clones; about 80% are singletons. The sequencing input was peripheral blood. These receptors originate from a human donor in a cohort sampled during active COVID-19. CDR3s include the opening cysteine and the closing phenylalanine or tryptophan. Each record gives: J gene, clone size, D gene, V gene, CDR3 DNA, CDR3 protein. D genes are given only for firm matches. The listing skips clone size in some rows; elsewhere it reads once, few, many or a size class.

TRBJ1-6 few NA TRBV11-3 TGTGCCAGCAGCCGACACCCGAATTCACCCCTCCACTTT CASSRHPNSPLHF
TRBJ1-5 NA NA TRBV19 TGTGCCAGTAGTAGTTTTCTGGGGGGGGAAACGTCTAGCAATCAGCCCCAGCATTTT CASSSFLGGETSSNQPQHF
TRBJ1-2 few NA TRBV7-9 TGTGCCAGCAGCTCCTTCAGGACGAGAGCGGGTGGCTACACCTTC CASSSFRTRAGGYTF
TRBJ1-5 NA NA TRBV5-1 TGCGCCAGCAGCTTGTCGGGGGGCGGCAATCAGCCCCAGCATTTT CASSLSGGGNQPQHF
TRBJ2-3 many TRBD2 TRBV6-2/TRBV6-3 TGTGCCAGCAGTTACCGACTAGCCAGCACAGATACGCAGTATTTT CASSYRLASTDTQYF
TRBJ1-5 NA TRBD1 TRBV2 TGTGCCAGCAACTCCCAGGGGGCAAGTGGGCAGCCCCAGCATTTT CASNSQGASGQPQHF
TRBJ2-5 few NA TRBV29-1 TGCAGCGTTCGGGGGAGGCGGGAGACCCAGTACTTC CSVRGRRETQYF
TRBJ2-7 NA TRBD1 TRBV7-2 TGTGCCAGCAGCTTAGGCCCCCAGACAGGGTCAATCCCCTACGAGCAGTACTTC CASSLGPQTGSIPYEQYF
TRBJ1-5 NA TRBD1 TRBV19 TGTGCCAGTAGTCCGCCTTTAGACAGGGCCCAGCCCCAGCATTTT CASSPPLDRAQPQHF
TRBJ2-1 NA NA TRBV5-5 TGTGCCAGCAGCTTGGCTAGACCGGGCTCCTACAATGAGCAGTTCTTC CASSLARPGSYNEQFF
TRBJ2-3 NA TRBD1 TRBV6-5 TGTGCCAGCAGCCCACAGGGGGCCCCAGATACGCAGTATTTT CASSPQGAPDTQYF
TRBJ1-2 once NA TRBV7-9 TGTGCCAGCAGCTCAGAAGGGGTTGGCTACACCTTC CASSSEGVGYTF
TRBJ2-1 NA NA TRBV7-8 TGTGCCAGCAGCTTAGCCCAGAACAATGAGCAGTTCTTC CASSLAQNNEQFF
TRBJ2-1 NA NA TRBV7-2 TGTGCCAGCAGCTCCAGCCCGGGACTGGTCTACAATGAGCAGTTCTTC CASSSSPGLVYNEQFF
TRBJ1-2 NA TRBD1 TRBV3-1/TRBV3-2 TGTGCCAGCAGCCAAGGACAGGGCCTCGAGACAAGCTATGGCTACACCTTC CASSQGQGLETSYGYTF
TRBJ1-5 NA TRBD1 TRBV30 TGTGCCTGGAGGGGGACAGGATCTAGCAATCAGCCCCAGCATTTT CAWRGTGSSNQPQHF
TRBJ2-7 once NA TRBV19 TGTGCCAGTAGTACGCAGCGGTCCTCCTACGAGCAGTACTTC CASSTQRSSYEQYF